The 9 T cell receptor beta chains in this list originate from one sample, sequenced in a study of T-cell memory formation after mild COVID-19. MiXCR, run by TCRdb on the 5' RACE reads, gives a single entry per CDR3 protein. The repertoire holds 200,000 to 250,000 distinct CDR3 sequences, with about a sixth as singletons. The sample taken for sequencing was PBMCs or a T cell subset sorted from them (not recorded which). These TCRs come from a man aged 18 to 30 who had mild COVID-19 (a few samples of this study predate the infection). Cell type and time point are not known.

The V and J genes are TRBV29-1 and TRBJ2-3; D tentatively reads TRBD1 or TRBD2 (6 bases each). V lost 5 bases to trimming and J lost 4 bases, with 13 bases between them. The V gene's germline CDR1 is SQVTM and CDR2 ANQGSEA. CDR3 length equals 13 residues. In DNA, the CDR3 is TGCAGCGTTAAGGGGGGCCCCCCAGATACGCAGTATTTT. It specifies CSVKGGPPDTQYF.

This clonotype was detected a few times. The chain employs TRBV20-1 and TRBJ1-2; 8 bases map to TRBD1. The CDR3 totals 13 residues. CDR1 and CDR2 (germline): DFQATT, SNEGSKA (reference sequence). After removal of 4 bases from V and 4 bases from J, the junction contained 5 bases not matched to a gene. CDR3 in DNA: TGCAGTGCTACCCAAGGACAGGGCTATGGCTACACCTTC. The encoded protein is CSATQGQGYGYTF.

The chain's CDR3 is CASTPSSGGEETQYF. DNA for the CDR3: TGTGCCAGCACCCCTTCTAGCGGGGGGGAAGAGACCCAGTACTTC. The chain combines TRBV7-9 with TRBJ2-5; 12 nucleotides align to TRBD2. V gave up 7 bases and J gave up 3 bases; unmatched junction bases: 6. The CDR3 runs to 15 residues. Germline lookup yields CDR1 SEHNR and CDR2 FQNEAQ (reference sequence).

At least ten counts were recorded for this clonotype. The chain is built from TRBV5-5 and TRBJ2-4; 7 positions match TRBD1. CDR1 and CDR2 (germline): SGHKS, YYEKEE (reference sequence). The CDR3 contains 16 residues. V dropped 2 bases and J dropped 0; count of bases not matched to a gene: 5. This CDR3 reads CASSFRTGLAKNIQYF. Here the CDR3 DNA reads TGTGCCAGCAGCTTCAGGACAGGACTAGCCAAAAACATTCAGTACTTC.

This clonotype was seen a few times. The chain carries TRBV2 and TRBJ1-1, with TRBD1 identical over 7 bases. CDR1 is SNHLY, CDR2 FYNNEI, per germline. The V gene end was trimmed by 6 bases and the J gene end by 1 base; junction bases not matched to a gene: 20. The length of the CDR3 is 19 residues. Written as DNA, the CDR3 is TGTGCCAGCAGATTTAGGGGGCGCAGAGCCAAGAGATGGAACACTGAAGCTTTCTTT. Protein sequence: CASRFRGRRAKRWNTEAFF.

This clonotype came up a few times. CDR3 loop: CASSPLVLGEQYF. CDR3 DNA sequence: TGTGCCAGCAGTCCCCTGGTCTTGGGCGAGCAGTACTTC. The chain links TRBV6-5 to TRBJ2-7, with D uncertain. Trimming pared 5 bases from V and 6 bases from J, leaving 14 bases between. CDR1 and CDR2 from the germline V gene are MNHEY and SVGAGI. The CDR3 has 13 residues.

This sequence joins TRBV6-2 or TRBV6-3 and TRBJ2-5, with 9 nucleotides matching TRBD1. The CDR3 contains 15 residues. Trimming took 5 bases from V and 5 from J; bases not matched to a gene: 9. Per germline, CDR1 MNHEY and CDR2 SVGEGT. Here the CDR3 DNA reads TGTGCCAGCAGTCCTGGGACAGGGAACCGGGAGACCCAGTACTTC. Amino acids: CASSPGTGNRETQYF.

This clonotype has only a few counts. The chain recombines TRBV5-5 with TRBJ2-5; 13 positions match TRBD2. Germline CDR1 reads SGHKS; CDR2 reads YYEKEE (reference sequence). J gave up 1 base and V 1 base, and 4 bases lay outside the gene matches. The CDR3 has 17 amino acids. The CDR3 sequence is CASSLTSGGAGQETQYF. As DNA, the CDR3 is TGTGCCAGCAGCTTGACTAGCGGGGGGGCGGGCCAAGAGACCCAGTACTTC.

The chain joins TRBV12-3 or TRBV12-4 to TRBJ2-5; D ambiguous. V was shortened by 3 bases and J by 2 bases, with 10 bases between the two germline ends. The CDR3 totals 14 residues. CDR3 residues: CASSFPPVQETQYF. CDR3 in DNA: TGTGCCAGCAGTTTTCCCCCCGTGCAAGAGACCCAGTACTTC.